The table lists the clone carrying this T cell receptor (beta chain) with many counts. As for time point: pre-sensitization, week 0. Treatment specified: therapeutic diphenylcyclopropenone sensitization with weekly scalp DPC. Germline V gene lookup returns CDR1 MNHEY and CDR2 SVGEGT. The V end lost 2 bases, the J end lost 0 bases, and 11 bases lay between the germline ends. CDR3 length equals 15 residues. The sample belongs to a study of human T cells and chemical hapten exposure. Via MiXCR, TCRdb re-called the RACE reads, giving one row per CDR3 protein. The sample gives more than 55,000 distinct CDR3 sequences, 10% to 12% of which show up once; 3% to 4.5% is in the top ten.

The sequencing here drew on whole blood, taken in connection with sensitization to the hapten diphenylcyclopropenone (DPC). The rearrangement uses TRBV6-2 or TRBV6-3 and TRBJ2-7, with D possibly matching TRBD2 (5 bases). This TCR came from a woman in her forties with alopecia areata. Some clones in this sample may be carry-over from other donors' samples. The CDR3 sequence: CASSYGQDSSYEQYF. The CDR3 region has the DNA TGTGCCAGCAGTTACGGGCAGGACTCCTCCTACGAGCAGTACTTC.